Detailed here is one TCR beta chain. The data derive from a study of blood T cell repertoires in COVID-19. The data were produced by immunoSEQ multiplex PCR, yet TCRdb's version contains in-frame clones alone and is incomplete. This sample has roughly 330,000 clones, with 87% found just once. CDR1 is GTSNPN, CDR2 SVGIG, per germline (reference sequence). Between the trimmed V and J ends, which lost 3 bases and 1 base, there was a span of 6 bases. The CDR3 is 12 residues long. Sequences were obtained from PBMCs or T cells enriched from blood (not recorded which). The receptor was isolated from a woman between 25 and 40 years old who had recovered from COVID-19. The rearrangement uses TRBV30 and TRBJ1-1, with a weak D call TRBD1 (5 bases). The CDR3 nucleotides read TGTGCCTGGAGGGGGGGGAACACTGAAGCTTTCTTT. Translating it yields CAWRGGNTEAFF.